This TCR beta chain was retrieved from a study of blood T cells in healthy people across ages. Study-level points and caveats: As naive T cell percentage varied, TCR beta diversity correlated strongly with it.

Looked up from germline, CDR1 is SGHTA and CDR2 is FQGNSA. CDR3 length: 17 amino acids. V lost 5 bases, J lost 1 base, and 11 bases stayed unmatched. Primers used in a second PCR of roughly 6 to 12 cycles were a sample-barcoded 5' primer and a J-beta primer mix. TCRdb reanalysed the 5' RACE reads using MiXCR and keeps one entry per CDR3 protein. The top ten hold about a fifth of the sample, which has hundreds of thousands of distinct CDR3 sequences, roughly 44% seen once. With respect to this clonotype: Antigen: not known.

The clonotype comes from a man aged 55 to 70 in good health. The sequencing input was blood. V usage is TRBV7-2 and J usage is TRBJ2-3; 8 bases match TRBD2. The DNA of the CDR3 is TGTGCCAGCAGCATAAACCGAGCGGGGGCGGGCACAGATACGCAGTATTTT. It yields the protein CASSINRAGAGTDTQYF.